The clone carrying this TCR beta chain was picked up a small number of times. This sample is drawn from a study of blood T cell repertoires in COVID-19. Study-level background: Acute and convalescent COVID-19 specimens originated in the United States, Italy and Spain. The analysed material was cDNA or gDNA that came from T cells, B-cell-depleted T cells, or PBMCs.

How the authors handled the data: Amplifying reference gene primers gave estimates of nucleated cell counts. Clones were sequenced by immunoSEQ multiplex PCR, and TCRdb holds only the in-frame ones, with some missing. V and J calls and clone size are copied from that table; D and trimming were computed from the DNA. The repertoire has 50,000 to 75,000 clones, around 80% of them found once; the top ten carry 20%. This CDR3 spans 16 amino acids. CDR1 is SGHVS and CDR2 is FQNEAQ in the germline V gene. The V end was cut by 0 bases, the J end by 3 bases, with 12 bases between. The V and J genes are TRBV7-8 and TRBJ2-1; D is perhaps TRBD2 (5 bases). Material for sequencing was peripheral blood. The source is a woman aged 80 or over with active or convalescent COVID-19. In DNA, the CDR3 is TGTGCCAGCAGCTTAGCGAACCGGGGAGTCTACAATGAGCAGTTCTTC. Amino acid sequence: CASSLANRGVYNEQFF.